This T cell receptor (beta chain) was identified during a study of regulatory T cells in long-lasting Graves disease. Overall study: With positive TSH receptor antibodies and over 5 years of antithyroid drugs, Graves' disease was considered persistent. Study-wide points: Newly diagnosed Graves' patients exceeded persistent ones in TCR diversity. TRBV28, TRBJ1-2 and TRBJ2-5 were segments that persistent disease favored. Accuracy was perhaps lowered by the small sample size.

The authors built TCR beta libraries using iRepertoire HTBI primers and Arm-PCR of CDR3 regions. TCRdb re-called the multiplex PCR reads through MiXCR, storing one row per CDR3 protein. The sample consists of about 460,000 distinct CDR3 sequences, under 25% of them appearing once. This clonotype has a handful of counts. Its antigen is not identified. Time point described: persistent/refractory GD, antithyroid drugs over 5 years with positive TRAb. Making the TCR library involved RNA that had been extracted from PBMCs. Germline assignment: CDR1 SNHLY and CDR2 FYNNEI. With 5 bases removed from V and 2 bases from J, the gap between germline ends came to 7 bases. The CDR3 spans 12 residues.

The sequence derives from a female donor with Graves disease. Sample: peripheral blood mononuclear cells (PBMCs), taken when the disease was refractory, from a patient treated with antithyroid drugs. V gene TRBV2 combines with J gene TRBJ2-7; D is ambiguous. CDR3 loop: CASSPFPYEQYF. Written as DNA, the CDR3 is TGTGCCAGCAGTCCCTTTCCCTACGAGCAGTACTTC.